This T cell receptor (beta chain) emerged from a study of T cell repertoires in cytomegalovirus infection. Across the whole study: Both a matching HLA type and CMV infection were indicated by public TCR beta signatures. Study outcomes and limitations: Cumulative public TCR beta family frequency identified carriers of CMV plus the relevant HLA. The ex vivo response was dominated by HLA-C-restricted CMV-specific TCR beta clonotypes.

TCRdb ran MiXCR on the reads and lists one entry per CDR3 protein. This table has 680,000 or so distinct CDR3 sequences, 35% appearing once. To note about this clonotype: No antigen is known for it.

Germline CDR1 MNHNS, CDR2 SASEGT. The CDR3 is 17 residues long. Unmatched junction bases numbered 12, after V lost 1 base and J lost 3 bases. Source material: PBMCs. The TCR originated in a human donor in good health (CMV status not recorded). Some clones in this sample may be carry-over from other donors' samples. The chain joins TRBV6-1 to TRBJ2-7, with 7 bases identical to TRBD2. The CDR3: CASSEVTSFYADYEQYF. DNA for the CDR3: TGTGCCAGCAGTGAAGTGACTAGCTTCTATGCTGACTACGAGCAGTACTTC.